These T cell receptor beta chains were read from a single sample in a study of Ad26.COV2.S vaccination and SARS-CoV-2 variants. Only in-frame clones appear in the TCRdb table, and some are missing; sequencing was by immunoSEQ multiplex PCR. The sample contains around 400,000 clones, approximately 91% of which appear only once. Sequenced here: peripheral blood, sampled in a trial of Ad26.COV2.S vaccine versus placebo. The source of these receptors is a person between 18 and 65 years old who received the Ad26.COV2.S COVID-19 vaccine or a placebo. CDR3s include the opening cysteine and the closing phenylalanine or tryptophan. The order of the fields is J gene, V gene, D gene, clone size, CDR3 DNA, CDR3 protein. D genes are given only for firm matches. The size entry is marked missing in some rows and otherwise reads once, few, many or a size class.

>TRBJ1-2|TRBV28|NA|NA
TGTGCCAGCAGGTCGCAACCCTATGGCTACACCTTC
CASRSQPYGYTF
>TRBJ1-1|TRBV12-3/TRBV12-4|NA|few
TGTGCCAGCAGTGCCAGGGACCCTACTGAAGCTTTCTTT
CASSARDPTEAFF
>TRBJ1-4|TRBV28|NA|NA
TGTGCCAGCAGTTCACCTGGGACTCCCGGCGGAAAACTGTTTTTT
CASSSPGTPGGKLFF
>TRBJ1-5|TRBV3-1/TRBV3-2|NA|NA
TGTGCCAGCAGCCCCGGGACGGCGCCTGAGCCCCAGCATTTT
CASSPGTAPEPQHF
>TRBJ2-5|TRBV18|TRBD2|NA
TGTGCCAGCTCCTACCTCGGGGGGTCCCAAGAGACCCAGTACTTC
CASSYLGGSQETQYF
>TRBJ2-7|TRBV11-2|TRBD1|NA
TGTGCCAGCAGCTTAGATCCTGGTTGGACAGGCAACTACGAGCAGTACTTC
CASSLDPGWTGNYEQYF
>TRBJ2-7|TRBV5-1|TRBD2|NA
TGCGCCAGCAGCTTGGGGACCGGGACTAGCGGGTATTGGCGGCGAGGCTCCTACGAGCAGTACTTC
CASSLGTGTSGYWRRGSYEQYF
>TRBJ1-2|TRBV5-4|NA|NA
TGTGCCAGCAGCAGGGACCAGACGAACCGAGGCTACACCTTC
CASSRDQTNRGYTF
>TRBJ2-1|TRBV7-8|TRBD2|NA
TGTGCCAGCAGCTTTGGACTAGCGGGAAGAGATGAGCAGTTCTTC
CASSFGLAGRDEQFF
>TRBJ1-1|TRBV10-3|TRBD1|NA
TGTGCCATCAGTGACACAGGGGGAAACACTGAAGCTTTCTTT
CAISDTGGNTEAFF
>TRBJ2-7|TRBV30|NA|NA
TGTGCCTGGAGTGCCGGTGGGCCCTACGAGCAGTACTTC
CAWSAGGPYEQYF
>TRBJ2-7|TRBV30|TRBD2|NA
TGTGCCTGGACCATCAGGTTCCCTAGCGGGGCCATCCTCTACGAAGGGCAGTACTTC
CAWTIRFPSGAILYEGQYF
>TRBJ2-1|TRBV15|NA|NA
TGTGCCACCAGCCCGCGACGGGGACCCTACAATGAGCAGTTCTTC
CATSPRRGPYNEQFF
>TRBJ2-7|TRBV10-2|TRBD2|NA
TGCGCCAGCCACCCCGGGACTAACGAGCAGTACTTC
CASHPGTNEQYF
>TRBJ2-5|TRBV20-1|NA|NA
TGCAGTGCTAGTCTCAGGAGCCGGGGGACCCAGTACTTC
CSASLRSRGTQYF
>TRBJ2-3|TRBV4-1|NA|NA
TGCGCCAGCAGCCAAGGGCGGTTCACAGATACGCAGTATTTT
CASSQGRFTDTQYF
>TRBJ2-3|TRBV20-1|TRBD2|NA
TGCAGTGCTAGTAGGTGGCTAGCGGGCAGCACAGATACGCAGTATTTT
CSASRWLAGSTDTQYF
>TRBJ1-6|TRBV14|NA|NA
TGTGCCAGCAGCCAAGGTAGAAATTCACCCCTCCACTTT
CASSQGRNSPLHF
>TRBJ1-1|TRBV29-1|NA|NA
TGCAGCGCGGAGGGGAATGAAGCTTTCTTT
CSAEGNEAFF
>TRBJ2-7|TRBV6-1|NA|NA
TGTGCCAGCAGTGATGTGGGGACTCTTAGCGACGAGCAGTACTTC
CASSDVGTLSDEQYF
>TRBJ2-6|TRBV6-6|NA|NA
TGTGCCAGCAGTTCCCGGGGGAGTGGGGCCAACGTCCTGACTTTC
CASSSRGSGANVLTF
>TRBJ1-1|TRBV19|TRBD1|NA
TGTGCCAGTAGTACTCGACAGGGGAACACTGAAGCTTTCTTT
CASSTRQGNTEAFF
>TRBJ1-3|TRBV11-2|NA|once
TGTGCCAGCAGCTTACAGGTTGGCTCTGGAAACACCATATATTTT
CASSLQVGSGNTIYF
>TRBJ2-1|TRBV5-1|NA|NA
TGCGCCAGCAGCCTTAGCAATGAGCAGTTCTTC
CASSLSNEQFF
>TRBJ2-1|TRBV6-2/TRBV6-3|TRBD2|NA
TGTGCCAGCAGCACCCTAGCGGGAGACTACAATGAGCAGTTCTTC
CASSTLAGDYNEQFF
>TRBJ2-3|TRBV5-4|NA|NA
TGTGCCAGCAGTGAGGCCCAGTCGCGCACGCAGTATTTT
CASSEAQSRTQYF
>TRBJ1-4|TRBV4-3|NA|NA
TGCGCCAGCAGCCAAGCTATCGGAGCTAATGAAAAACTGTTTTTT
CASSQAIGANEKLFF
>TRBJ1-5|TRBV19|NA|once
TGTGCCAGTAACGAACTCCGGACAGCCAGCAATCAGCCCCAGCATTTT
CASNELRTASNQPQHF
>TRBJ2-1|TRBV2|NA|NA
TGTGCCAGCGAAAACAATGAGCAGTTCTTC
CASENNEQFF
>TRBJ2-7|TRBV2|TRBD2|once
TGTGCGTCCGGACGACTAGCGGGACGATCCTACGAGCAGTACTTC
CASGRLAGRSYEQYF
>TRBJ1-1|TRBV19|NA|once
TGTGCCAGTAGTGAAACAGGGAATTTGTACACTGAAGCTTTCTTT
CASSETGNLYTEAFF
>TRBJ2-4|TRBV5-1|NA|NA
TGCGCCAGCAGCCCAGGCCCCGCTAGCGTTTGGGACATTCAGTACTTC
CASSPGPASVWDIQYF
>TRBJ1-6|TRBV5-1|NA|NA
TGCGCCAGCAGCTTGGATATCTTTAATTCACCCCTCCACTTT
CASSLDIFNSPLHF
>TRBJ1-1|TRBV11-2|NA|NA
TGTGCCAGCAGCTTAGATTTCACTGAAGCTTTCTTT
CASSLDFTEAFF
>TRBJ1-2|TRBV12-1|NA|NA
TGTGCCAGCAGCTTTGATGCAGGGGGCTACACCTTC
CASSFDAGGYTF
>TRBJ1-6|TRBV9|TRBD1|once
TGTGCCAGCAGCGTCACAGGGGAAAACCTCCACTTT
CASSVTGENLHF
>TRBJ1-4|TRBV10-3|NA|few
TGTGCCATCAGTGAGTCCAGAGGTTGGGAAAAACTGTTTTTT
CAISESRGWEKLFF
>TRBJ2-7|TRBV30|TRBD2|NA
TGTGCCTCGAGACTAGCGGGAGGCTACGAGCAGTACTTC
CASRLAGGYEQYF
>TRBJ2-6|TRBV2|NA|NA
TGTGCCAGGGAGAGGGCCTCCGGCGCTGGGGCCAACGTCCTGACTTTC
CARERASGAGANVLTF
>TRBJ1-5|TRBV9|NA|NA
TGTGCCAGCAGCGTAGGGGCAGGGAACAGCAATCAGCCCCAGCATTTT
CASSVGAGNSNQPQHF
>TRBJ2-7|TRBV6-6|NA|NA
TGTGCCAGCATGCCAGGGCCCTACGAGCAGTACTTC
CASMPGPYEQYF
>TRBJ2-1|TRBV11-3|NA|NA
TGTGCCAGCAGCTTCGGCCGGGATGAGCAGTTCTTC
CASSFGRDEQFF
>TRBJ2-1|TRBV7-8|TRBD2|NA
TGTGCCAGCAGCTTAGGGGAGACTAGCGGGGCGAGCTCCTACAATGAGCAGTTCTTC
CASSLGETSGASSYNEQFF